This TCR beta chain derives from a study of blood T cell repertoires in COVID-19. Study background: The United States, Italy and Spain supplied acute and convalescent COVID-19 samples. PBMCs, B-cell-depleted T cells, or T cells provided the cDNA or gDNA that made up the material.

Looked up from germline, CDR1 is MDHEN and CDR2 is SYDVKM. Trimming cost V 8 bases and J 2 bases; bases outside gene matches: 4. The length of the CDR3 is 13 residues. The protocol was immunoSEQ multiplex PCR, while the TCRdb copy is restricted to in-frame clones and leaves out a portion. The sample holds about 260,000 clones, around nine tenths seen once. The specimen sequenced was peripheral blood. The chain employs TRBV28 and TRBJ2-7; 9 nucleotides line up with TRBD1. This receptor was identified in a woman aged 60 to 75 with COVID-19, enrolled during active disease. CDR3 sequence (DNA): TGTGCCAGCTCTGGACAGGGGACCTACGAGCAGTACTTC. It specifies CASSGQGTYEQYF. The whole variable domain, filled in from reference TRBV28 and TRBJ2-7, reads DVKVTQSSRYLVKRTGEKVFLECVQDMDHENMFWYRQDPGLGLRLIYFSYDVKMKEKGDIPEGYSVSREKKERFSLILESASTNQTSMYLCASSGQGTYEQYFGPGTRLTVT.